Below are 26 T cell receptor beta chains sequenced from a single sample in a study of technical replicates of blood from a few donors. Method: immunoSEQ multiplex PCR; TCRdb's copy keeps in-frame clones and lacks some. The sample lists tens of thousands of clones, over 95% occurring once. The sequencing sample was made of T cells isolated from PBMCs. The origin of the receptors is a human donor in good health.

The rearrangement links TRBV5-4 to TRBJ2-1; no clear D gene. The CDR3 loop spans 13 amino acids. Deletions cut 3 bases from V and 3 bases from J, with 7 bases between. The germline V gene has CDR1 SGHNT and CDR2 YYREEE (reference sequence). For the CDR3, the DNA is TGTGCCAGCAGCTACCAGGTCTACAATGAGCAGTTCTTC. It specifies CASSYQVYNEQFF.

The V call is TRBV11-2, the J call TRBJ2-1, with TRBD1 matching over 8 bases. Trimming removed 5 bases from V and 7 bases from J; junction bases left unmatched: 4. The CDR3 loop spans 13 amino acids. The germline gives CDR1 SGHAT, CDR2 FQNNGV. In DNA, the CDR3 is TGTGCCAGCAGCACCCGGGACAGGAATGAGCAGTTCTTC. This gives the protein CASSTRDRNEQFF.

CDR3 DNA sequence: TGTGCCAGCAGCGCAAAAGTTGGGGGCCTTAGCACAGATACGCAGTATTTT. Protein sequence: CASSAKVGGLSTDTQYF. The chain joins TRBV11-2 to TRBJ2-3; tentative D call: TRBD1 (6 bases). Germline V gives CDR1 SGHAT, CDR2 FQNNGV. Trimming cost V 5 bases and J 0 bases, with 18 bases left between them. The CDR3 loop spans 17 amino acids.

V gene TRBV10-2 combines with J gene TRBJ1-1; possible D gene TRBD1, 5 bases. CDR3 length: 15 residues. V was cut by 8 bases and J by 4 bases, with 20 bases left in between. Germline V gives CDR1 WSHSY, CDR2 SAAADI. In nucleotides, the CDR3 is TGCGCCAGCGGGGAGGGGAGGGGCTCGGCCACTGAAGCTTTCTTT. This codes for CASGEGRGSATEAFF.

The chain employs TRBV9 and TRBJ1-4, with 10 bases aligning to TRBD1. The CDR3 length is 15 residues. The ends lost 6 bases at V and 5 bases at J; junction bases unmatched: 7. Germline-derived CDR1 and CDR2 are SGDLS and YYNGEE. CDR3 in amino acids: CASTRQGALNEKLFF. As DNA, the CDR3 is TGTGCCAGCACCCGACAGGGGGCTTTGAATGAAAAACTGTTTTTT.

V is TRBV5-5 and J is TRBJ2-6; D is possibly TRBD1 (5 bases). The CDR3 has 17 amino acids. V was shortened by 1 base and J by 0 bases, with 11 bases between the two germline ends. Germline V lookup: CDR1 SGHKS, CDR2 YYEKEE (reference sequence). DNA of the CDR3: TGTGCCAGCAGCTTGTACCAGGGTGGCTCTGGGGCCAACGTCCTGACTTTC. Amino acids: CASSLYQGGSGANVLTF.

The V gene is TRBV5-1, the J gene TRBJ2-5; TRBD1 aligns across 8 bases. The junction had 6 bases not matched to a gene; V was cut back by 4 bases and J by 7 bases. The V gene's germline CDR1 is SGHRS and CDR2 YFSETQ. This CDR3 region has 13 residues. CDR3 protein: CASSRGQEGTQYF. CDR3 sequence (DNA): TGCGCCAGCAGCAGGGGACAGGAGGGGACCCAGTACTTC.

The gene calls are TRBV7-2 and TRBJ2-3; 8 nucleotides line up with TRBD1. CDR3 length: 15 residues. Germline V CDR1 and CDR2: SGHTA, FQGNSA. V gave up 1 base and J gave up 0 bases; unmatched junction bases: 0. The CDR3 here is CASSLGDRSTDTQYF. The CDR3 DNA sequence: TGTGCCAGCAGCTTAGGGGACAGGAGCACAGATACGCAGTATTTT.

The chain combines TRBV6-1 with TRBJ2-1; D not certain. CDR1 and CDR2 (germline): MNHNS, SASEGT. The CDR3 has 15 amino acids. Trimming left V 2 bases short and J 0 bases short, with 8 bases between. The CDR3 spells CASSEQLASYNEQFF. Written as DNA, the CDR3 is TGTGCCAGCAGTGAACAACTTGCCTCCTACAATGAGCAGTTCTTC.

The rearrangement joins TRBV7-8 to TRBJ1-1; D uncertain. Trimming stripped 3 bases from V and 6 bases from J, with 14 bases between. From germline, CDR1 is SGHVS and CDR2 FQNEAQ. The CDR3 is 14 amino acids. This CDR3 is CASSFPGLISEAFF. CDR3 in DNA: TGTGCCAGCAGCTTCCCCGGACTGATATCTGAAGCTTTCTTT.

The chain links TRBV4-3 to TRBJ2-1, with TRBD2 identical over 9 bases. The CDR3 runs 16 residues. After removal of 0 bases from V and 7 bases from J, the junction contained 7 bases not matched to a gene. Germline values: CDR1 LGHNA, CDR2 YSLEER. This CDR3 is CASSQDIRGRGNEQFF. CDR3 coding DNA: TGCGCCAGCAGCCAAGATATACGCGGGAGGGGAAATGAGCAGTTCTTC.

The J gene is TRBJ1-1, the V gene TRBV6-1, with TRBD1 identical over 7 bases. The trim removed 2 bases at V and 4 bases at J, leaving 4 bases unmatched. The CDR3 has 14 amino acids. The germline V gene encodes CDR1 MNHNS and CDR2 SASEGT. CDR3 protein: CASSELYRGTEAFF. CDR3 in DNA: TGTGCCAGCAGTGAACTTTACAGGGGCACTGAAGCTTTCTTT.

The chain couples TRBV19 to TRBJ2-1, with 9 bases aligning to TRBD2. The J segment lost 3 bases and the V segment lost 5 bases, leaving 5 bases of the junction unmatched. The CDR3 length is 15 residues. The germline CDR1 and CDR2 sequences are LNHDA and SQIVND (reference sequence). The CDR3 loop reads CASSVAGEVYNEQFF. Here the CDR3 DNA reads TGTGCCAGTAGTGTAGCGGGAGAAGTCTACAATGAGCAGTTCTTC.

This clone was counted once. This chain links TRBV28 with TRBJ1-5; 9 nucleotides align to TRBD1. This CDR3 has 14 amino acids. The junction had 2 bases not matched to a gene; V was cut back by 5 bases and J by 3 bases. Germline CDR1 MDHEN, CDR2 SYDVKM. The CDR3 region has the DNA TGTGCCAGCAGTGGGACAGGGACCAATCAGCCCCAGCATTTT. Residues: CASSGTGTNQPQHF.

V gene TRBV5-4 combines with J gene TRBJ2-7; D may be TRBD2 (6 bases). Trimming removed 3 bases from V and 4 bases from J, with 14 bases in between. Germline loops: CDR1 SGHNT, CDR2 YYREEE (reference sequence). The CDR3 spans 14 residues. The CDR3 region has the DNA TGTGCCAGCAGCTATACCGGACGGGAGTACGAGCAGTACTTC. Its protein product is CASSYTGREYEQYF. The complete variable domain, with remaining parts taken from reference TRBV5-4 and TRBJ2-7, reads ETGVTQSPTHLIKTRGQQVTLRCSSQSGHNTVSWYQQALGQGPQFIFQYYREEENGRGNFPPRFSGLQFPNYSSELNVNALELDDSALYLCASSYTGREYEQYFGPGTRLTVT.

V and J are TRBV6-5 and TRBJ2-2; D gene ambiguous. The germline V gene has CDR1 MNHEY and CDR2 SVGAGI. This CDR3 comprises 13 residues. The V and J ends lost 2 bases and 3 bases respectively, with 4 bases between them. The CDR3 spells CASSYPYTGELFF. The DNA of the CDR3 is TGTGCCAGCAGTTACCCGTACACCGGGGAGCTGTTTTTT.

In DNA, the CDR3 is TGTGCCAGCAGCCCTCTAGCGGTCACCGGGGAGCTGTTTTTT. This encodes CASSPLAVTGELFF. The chain carries TRBV7-9 and TRBJ2-2; the match to TRBD2 covers 7 bases. Germline V gene lookup returns CDR1 SEHNR and CDR2 FQNEAQ (reference sequence). The trim removed 5 bases at V and 4 bases at J, leaving 4 bases unmatched. This CDR3 region has 14 residues.

The V call is TRBV6-1, the J call TRBJ1-4; 9 bases are a match to TRBD1. This CDR3 has 14 amino acids. The V and J ends lost 6 bases and 6 bases, in that order; junction bases with no gene match: 5. Per germline, CDR1 MNHNS and CDR2 SASEGT. The CDR3 reads CASRTGGAYEKLFF. CDR3 sequence (DNA): TGTGCCAGCAGAACAGGGGGCGCGTATGAAAAACTGTTTTTT.

J is TRBJ2-2 and V is TRBV4-3; a weak D match, TRBD1 (5 bases). Trimming removed 9 bases at V and 5 bases at J, with 16 bases between. This CDR3 region has 14 residues. Germline assignment: CDR1 LGHNA and CDR2 YSLEER. In DNA form, the CDR3 reads TGCGCCAGTTGGAGACAGAAAAAAACCGGGGAGCTGTTTTTT. Amino acid sequence: CASWRQKKTGELFF.

The chain joins TRBV6-6 to TRBJ2-7, with 9 bases fitting TRBD1. Germline trimming cut 5 bases from V and 12 bases from J; bases unmatched to any gene: 17. CDR3 size: 15 residues. In germline, CDR1 is MNHNY, CDR2 SVGAGI (reference sequence). The CDR3: CASSQWTGVVSTWYF. CDR3 in DNA: TGTGCCAGCAGTCAATGGACAGGGGTTGTTTCGACGTGGTACTTC.

The chain links TRBV14 to TRBJ2-1, with a possible D match to TRBD2 (6 bases). V dropped 4 bases and J dropped 6 bases, with 13 bases sitting between them. Per the germline V gene, CDR1 is SGHDN and CDR2 is FVKESK. The CDR3 has 14 residues. The CDR3 here is CASSLALTSNEQFF. The CDR3 DNA reads as TGTGCCAGCAGCCTCGCCCTGACTAGCAATGAGCAGTTCTTC.

This chain links TRBV2 with TRBJ1-2; TRBD1 matches at 8 bases. Germline V lookup: CDR1 SNHLY, CDR2 FYNNEI. The CDR3 runs to 15 residues. The V gene end was trimmed by 6 bases and the J gene end by 4 bases; junction bases not matched to a gene: 10. The CDR3 DNA sequence: TGTGCCAGCAGGCCCACCACAGGGGGGGGCTATGGCTACACCTTC. Amino acids: CASRPTTGGGYGYTF.

The CDR3 bases are TGTGCCAGCATAGGACCTAGCCCCCATACGCAGTATTTT. Amino acid sequence: CASIGPSPHTQYF. The chain joins TRBV11-3 to TRBJ2-3, with D tentatively TRBD2 (5 bases). CDR1 and CDR2 (germline): SGHNT, YENEEA. The CDR3 consists of 13 residues. The V end lost 7 bases, the J end lost 7 bases, and 15 bases lay between the germline ends.

The chain is built from TRBV5-1 and TRBJ2-5, with D possibly TRBD2 on 6 matching bases. Germline V gene sequence: CDR1 SGHRS, CDR2 YFSETQ. The CDR3 is made up of 14 amino acids. V lost 4 bases and J 5 bases, leaving 15 bases between the germline ends. The chain's CDR3 is CASSPMGGSETQYF. The DNA of the CDR3 is TGCGCCAGCAGCCCCATGGGGGGATCGGAGACCCAGTACTTC.

The rearrangement uses TRBV7-6 and TRBJ2-7; 14 bases agree with TRBD2. V gave up 5 bases and J gave up 2 bases; unmatched junction bases: 2. CDR3 length equals 15 residues. The V gene's germline CDR1 is SGHVS and CDR2 FNYEAQ. CDR3 nucleotides: TGTGCCAGCAGCCCGACTAGCGGGAGGGCCTACGAGCAGTACTTC. It codes for CASSPTSGRAYEQYF.

This chain uses TRBV4-1 with TRBJ1-5; no clear D gene. In germline, CDR1 is MGHRA, CDR2 YSYEKL. The length of the CDR3 is 15 residues. V was trimmed by 1 base and J by 3 bases, leaving 10 bases between them. This CDR3 is CASSQASSSNQPQHF. For the CDR3, the DNA is TGCGCCAGCAGCCAAGCTTCCAGTTCCAATCAGCCCCAGCATTTT.